This TCR beta chain was profiled in a study of blood T cell repertoires in COVID-19. Study details: Samples came from the United States, Italy and Spain, spanning acute and convalescent COVID-19. T cells, B-cell-depleted T cells, or PBMCs supplied cDNA or gDNA.

Deletions cut 5 bases from V and 0 bases from J, with 8 bases between. CDR1 is SGHTA and CDR2 is FQGTGA in the germline V gene. This CDR3 is built from 14 residues. Source study methods: Reference gene primer amplification in the assay estimated nucleated cell counts. Produced via immunoSEQ multiplex PCR; TCRdb's table is partial and in-frame only. V, J and clone size are those of that table, while D and trimming were read from the DNA. The data show under 250,000 clones, 82% seen once. Enrollment of patients from Seattle took place during active infection, with longitudinal follow-up. Only one count was recorded for this clone.

V gene TRBV7-3 combines with J gene TRBJ2-1; D is undetermined. The sequencing sample was made of peripheral blood. This TCR came from an older woman with COVID-19, enrolled during active disease. CDR3 loop: CASSHSSSYNEQFF. The DNA of the CDR3 is TGTGCCAGCAGCCACTCGAGCTCCTACAATGAGCAGTTCTTC.